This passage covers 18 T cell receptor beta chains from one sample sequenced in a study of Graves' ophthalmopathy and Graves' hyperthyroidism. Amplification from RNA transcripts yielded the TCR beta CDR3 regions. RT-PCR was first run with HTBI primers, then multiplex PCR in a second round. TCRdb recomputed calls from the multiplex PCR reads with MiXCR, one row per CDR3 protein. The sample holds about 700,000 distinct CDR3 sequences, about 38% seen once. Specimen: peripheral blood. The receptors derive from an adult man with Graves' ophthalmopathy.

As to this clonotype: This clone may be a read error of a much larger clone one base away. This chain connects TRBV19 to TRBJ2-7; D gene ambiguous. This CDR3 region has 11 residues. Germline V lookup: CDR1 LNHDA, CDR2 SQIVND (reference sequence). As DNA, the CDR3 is TGTGCCAGTGGGCGAACCTACGTGCAGTACTTC. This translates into CASGRTYVQYF. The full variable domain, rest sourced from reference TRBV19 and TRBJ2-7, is DGGITQSPKYLFRKEGQNVTLSCEQNLNHDAMYWYRQDPGQGLRLIYYSQIVNDFQKGDIAEGYSVSREKKESFPLTVTSAQKNPTAFYLCASGRTYVQYFGPGTRLTVT.

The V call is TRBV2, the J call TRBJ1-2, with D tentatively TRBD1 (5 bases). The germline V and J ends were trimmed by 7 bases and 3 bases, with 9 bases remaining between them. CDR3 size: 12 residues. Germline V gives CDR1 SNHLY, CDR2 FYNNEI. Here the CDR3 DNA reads TGTGCCAGCACCAGGGAGGACTATGGCTACACCTTC. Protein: CASTREDYGYTF.

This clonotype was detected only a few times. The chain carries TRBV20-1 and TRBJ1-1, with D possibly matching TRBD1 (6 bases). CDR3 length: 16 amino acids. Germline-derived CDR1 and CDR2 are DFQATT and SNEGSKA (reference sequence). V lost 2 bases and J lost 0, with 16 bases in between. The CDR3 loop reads CSARSTNRDMNTEAFF. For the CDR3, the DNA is TGCAGTGCTAGATCGACTAACCGGGACATGAACACTGAAGCTTTCTTT.

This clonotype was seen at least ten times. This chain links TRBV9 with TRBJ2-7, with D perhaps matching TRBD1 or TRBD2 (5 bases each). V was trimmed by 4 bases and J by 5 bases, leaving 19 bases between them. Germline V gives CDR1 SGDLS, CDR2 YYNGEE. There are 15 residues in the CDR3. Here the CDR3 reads CASSNRGGLQDEQYF. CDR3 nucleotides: TGTGCCAGCAGCAACCGGGGCGGTTTACAGGACGAGCAGTACTTC.

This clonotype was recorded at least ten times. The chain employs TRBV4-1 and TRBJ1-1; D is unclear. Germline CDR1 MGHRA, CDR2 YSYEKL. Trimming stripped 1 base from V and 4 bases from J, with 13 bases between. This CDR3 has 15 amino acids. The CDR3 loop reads CASSQVFVQFTEAFF. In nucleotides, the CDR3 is TGCGCCAGCAGCCAAGTCTTCGTCCAGTTCACTGAAGCTTTCTTT.

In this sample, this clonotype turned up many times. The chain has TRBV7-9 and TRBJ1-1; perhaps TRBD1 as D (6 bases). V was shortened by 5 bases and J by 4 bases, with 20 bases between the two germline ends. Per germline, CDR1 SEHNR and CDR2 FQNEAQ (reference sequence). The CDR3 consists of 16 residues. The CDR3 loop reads CASSNDHRVGPTEAFF. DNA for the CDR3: TGTGCCAGCAGCAATGACCACAGGGTAGGACCCACTGAAGCTTTCTTT.

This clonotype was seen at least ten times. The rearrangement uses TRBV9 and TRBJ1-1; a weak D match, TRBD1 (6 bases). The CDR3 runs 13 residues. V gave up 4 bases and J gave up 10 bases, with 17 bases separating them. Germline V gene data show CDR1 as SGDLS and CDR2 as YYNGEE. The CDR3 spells CASSPVPGQGAFF. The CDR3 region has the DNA TGTGCCAGCAGCCCGGTACCGGGACAAGGAGCTTTCTTT.

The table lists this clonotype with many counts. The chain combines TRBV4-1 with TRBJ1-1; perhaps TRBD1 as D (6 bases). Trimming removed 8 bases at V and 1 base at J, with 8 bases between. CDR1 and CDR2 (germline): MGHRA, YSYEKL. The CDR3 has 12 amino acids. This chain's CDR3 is CASVGGNTEAFF. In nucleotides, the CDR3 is TGCGCCAGCGTAGGGGGGAACACTGAAGCTTTCTTT.

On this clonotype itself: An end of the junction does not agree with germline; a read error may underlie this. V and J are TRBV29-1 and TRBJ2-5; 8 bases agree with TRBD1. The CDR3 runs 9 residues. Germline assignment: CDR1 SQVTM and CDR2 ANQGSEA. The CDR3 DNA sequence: TGCAGCGTTCTGACAGGGGAGGTATTC. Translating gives CSVLTGEVF.

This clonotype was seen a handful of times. In DNA, the CDR3 is TGCAGCGTTGTTAGCGACGCAGATACGCAGTATTTT. Its protein product is CSVVSDADTQYF. The chain carries TRBV29-1 and TRBJ2-3; tentative D call: TRBD2 (5 bases). The V end was cut by 4 bases, the J end by 4 bases, with 9 bases between. This CDR3 region has 12 residues. The germline CDR1 and CDR2 sequences are SQVTM and ANQGSEA.

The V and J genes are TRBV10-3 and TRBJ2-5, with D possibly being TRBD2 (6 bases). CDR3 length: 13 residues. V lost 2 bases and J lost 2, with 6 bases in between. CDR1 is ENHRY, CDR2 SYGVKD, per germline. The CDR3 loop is CAISEGTQETQYF. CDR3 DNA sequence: TGTGCCATCAGTGAGGGGACTCAAGAGACCCAGTACTTC.

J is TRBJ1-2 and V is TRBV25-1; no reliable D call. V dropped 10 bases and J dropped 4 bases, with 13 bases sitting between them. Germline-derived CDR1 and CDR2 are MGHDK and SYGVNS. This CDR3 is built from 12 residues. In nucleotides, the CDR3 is TGTGCCAAGGTGGCGGTCGGCTATGGCTACACCTTC. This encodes CAKVAVGYGYTF.

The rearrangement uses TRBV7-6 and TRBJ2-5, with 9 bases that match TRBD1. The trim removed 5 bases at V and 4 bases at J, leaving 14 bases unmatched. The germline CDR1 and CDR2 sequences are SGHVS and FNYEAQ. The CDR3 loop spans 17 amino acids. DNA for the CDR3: TGTGCCAGCAGCCGCCGAGCTGGCGGGACAGGGAGAGAGACCCAGTACTTC. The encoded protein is CASSRRAGGTGRETQYF. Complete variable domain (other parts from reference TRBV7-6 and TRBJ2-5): GAGVSQSPRYKVTKRGQDVALRCDPISGHVSLYWYRQALGQGPEFLTYFNYEAQQDKSGLPNDRFSAERPEGSISTLTIQRTEQRDSAMYRCASSRRAGGTGRETQYFGPGTRLLVL.

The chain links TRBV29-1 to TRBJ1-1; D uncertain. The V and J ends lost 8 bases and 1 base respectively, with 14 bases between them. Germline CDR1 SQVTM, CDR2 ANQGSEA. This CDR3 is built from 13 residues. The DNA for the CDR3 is TGCAGCTTAGCAGCGAGCTCGAACACTGAAGCTTTCTTT. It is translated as CSLAASSNTEAFF.

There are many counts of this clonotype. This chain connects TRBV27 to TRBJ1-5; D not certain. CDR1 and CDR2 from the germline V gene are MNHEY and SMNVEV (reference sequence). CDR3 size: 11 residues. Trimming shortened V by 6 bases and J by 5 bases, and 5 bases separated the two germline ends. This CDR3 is CASRPDQPQHF. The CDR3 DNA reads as TGTGCCAGCAGGCCTGATCAGCCCCAGCATTTT.

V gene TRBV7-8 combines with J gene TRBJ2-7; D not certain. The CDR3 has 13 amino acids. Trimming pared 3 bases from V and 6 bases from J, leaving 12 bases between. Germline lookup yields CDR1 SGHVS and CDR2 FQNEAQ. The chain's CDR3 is CASSLPWVFEQYF. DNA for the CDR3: TGTGCCAGCAGCTTGCCGTGGGTTTTCGAGCAGTACTTC.

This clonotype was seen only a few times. The CDR3 is CASSFALSYNEQFF. The CDR3 DNA sequence: TGTGCCAGCAGCTTTGCCCTCTCCTACAATGAGCAGTTCTTC. The rearrangement joins TRBV7-2 to TRBJ2-1; no clear D. The V gene lost 3 bases and the J gene lost 0 bases, with 6 bases spanning the gap. The length of the CDR3 is 14 residues. Germline V lookup: CDR1 SGHTA, CDR2 FQGNSA.

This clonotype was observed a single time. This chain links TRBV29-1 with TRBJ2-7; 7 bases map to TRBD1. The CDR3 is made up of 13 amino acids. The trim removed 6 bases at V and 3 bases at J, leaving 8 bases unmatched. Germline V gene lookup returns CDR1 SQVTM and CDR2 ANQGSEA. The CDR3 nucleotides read TGCAGCGTCGAACAGGGGACAAACTACGAGCAGTACTTC. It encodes CSVEQGTNYEQYF.